In its sample, the clone carrying this T cell receptor beta chain was seen once. This sample stems from a study of blood T cell repertoires in COVID-19. About the study: Whether acute or convalescent, the COVID-19 samples came from the United States, Italy and Spain. T cells, B-cell-depleted T cells, or PBMCs provided the cDNA or gDNA that served as material.

V was pared by 3 bases and J by 3 bases, with 15 bases between. Germline V gene sequence: CDR1 SGHNT, CDR2 YYREEE (reference sequence). The CDR3 is 15 amino acids. In the original analysis: Reference gene primers were amplified, and this amplification served to estimate nucleated cell counts. Clones were sequenced by immunoSEQ multiplex PCR, and TCRdb holds only the in-frame ones, with some missing. That table furnishes V, J and clone size, whereas the DNA furnished D and trimming. The sample yields around 260,000 clones, 83% seen once. The chain combines TRBV5-4 with TRBJ1-1; D may be TRBD1 (5 bases). The sequence derives from a woman aged 45-65 years who had recovered from COVID-19. The sequencing sample was made of peripheral blood. The CDR3 spells CASSSDNGGDTEAFF. DNA for the CDR3: TGTGCCAGCAGCTCTGACAACGGGGGAGACACTGAAGCTTTCTTT.